One and the same sample provided the 13 T cell receptor beta chains below, sequenced in a study of T cells in Graves' hyperthyroidism and ophthalmopathy. RNA transcripts gave rise to amplified TCR beta CDR3 regions. First-round RT-PCR with HTBI primers amplified the TCR CDR3 region. Each CDR3 protein gets one entry after TCRdb re-called the multiplex PCR reads with MiXCR. The sample has a few hundred thousand distinct CDR3 sequences; roughly 20% are singletons. Sequenced material: blood. These receptors all come from a man between 18 and 29 years old with Graves' hyperthyroidism.

This clonotype was detected ten times or more. The chain uses TRBV6-1 and TRBJ2-6, with D uncertain. CDR1 is MNHNS, CDR2 SASEGT, per germline. The CDR3 consists of 13 residues. V was shortened by 6 bases and J by 4 bases, with 7 bases between the two germline ends. This CDR3 reads CASSNPGANVLTF. CDR3 DNA: TGTGCCAGCAGCAATCCCGGGGCCAACGTCCTGACTTTC.

This clonotype was detected only a few times. The chain employs TRBV6-1 and TRBJ2-7; 8 nucleotides agree with TRBD1. CDR1 is MNHNS and CDR2 is SASEGT in the germline V gene. V lost 6 bases, J lost 5 bases, and 6 bases stayed unmatched. The CDR3 is made up of 13 amino acids. In DNA, the CDR3 is TGTGCCAGCAGAGGGACAGGCTCGGACGAGCAGTACTTC. It specifies CASRGTGSDEQYF.

This clonotype has a handful of counts. This rearrangement joins TRBV20-1 to TRBJ1-3; D not resolved. The V and J ends lost 3 bases and 0 bases respectively, with 15 bases between them. From germline, CDR1 is DFQATT and CDR2 SNEGSKA (reference sequence). CDR3 length: 16 amino acids. The CDR3 spells CSASVSTGFSGNTIYF. CDR3 sequence (DNA): TGCAGTGCTAGTGTTTCGACGGGATTCTCTGGAAACACCATATATTTT.

This chain joins TRBV2 and TRBJ1-6; no definite D call. This CDR3 has 15 amino acids. V lost 7 bases and J lost 6, with 16 bases in between. Germline lookup yields CDR1 SNHLY and CDR2 FYNNEI. The CDR3 DNA is TGTGCCAGCACAGCCCTGGAGAGGACTAATTCACCCCTCCACTTT. Protein product: CASTALERTNSPLHF. Combining the CDR3 with reference TRBV2 and TRBJ1-6 gives the whole variable domain EPEVTQTPSHQVTQMGQEVILRCVPISNHLYFYWYRQILGQKVEFLVSFYNNEISEKSEIFDDQFSVERPDGSNFTLKIRSTKLEDSAMYFCASTALERTNSPLHFGNGTRLTVT.

This clonotype was counted once. The genes are TRBV28 and TRBJ1-5; weak D call: TRBD1 (6 bases). Germline V gene data show CDR1 as MDHEN and CDR2 as SYDVKM. The CDR3 covers 16 residues. Trimming took off 5 bases at V and 0 bases at J, with 14 bases between the two ends. CDR3 residues: CASSDRGLDSNQPQHF. The DNA for the CDR3 is TGTGCCAGCAGTGACCGGGGGCTCGATAGCAATCAGCCCCAGCATTTT.

The rearrangement links TRBV6-1 to TRBJ1-2; no clear D gene. The ends were cut back, 7 bases at V and 5 bases at J, with 14 bases in the middle. CDR3 length: 13 residues. The germline CDR1 and CDR2 sequences are MNHNS and SASEGT. CDR3 coding DNA: TGTGCCAGCACCTCAACGCGAGAGTATGGCTACACCTTC. It encodes CASTSTREYGYTF.

This clonotype was seen ten or more times. The V and J genes are TRBV6-1 and TRBJ2-5; 9 bases agree with TRBD2. Germline CDR1 is MNHNS and CDR2 is SASEGT. The CDR3 runs 14 residues. The CDR3 sequence: CVTRASGDPGTQYF. The CDR3 DNA reads TGTGTAACCCGGGCTAGCGGGGACCCGGGAACCCAGTACTTC.

This clonotype has just a few counts. The CDR3 bases are TGTGCCAGCAGCCCACAGGCCCTCCAAGAGACCCAGTACTTC. Protein product: CASSPQALQETQYF. The rearrangement joins TRBV7-9 to TRBJ2-5; possibly TRBD1 for D (5 bases). Germline V gene sequence: CDR1 SEHNR, CDR2 FQNEAQ (reference sequence). The V end was cut by 5 bases, the J end by 1 base, with 11 bases between. This CDR3 comprises 14 residues.

This clonotype appeared many times. The chain recombines TRBV28 with TRBJ2-7; TRBD1 matches at 8 bases. J lost 4 bases, V lost 3 bases, and 5 bases had no gene match. The CDR3 consists of 14 residues. Germline values: CDR1 MDHEN, CDR2 SYDVKM. CDR3 sequence (DNA): TGTGCCAGCAGTTTCAGGGGGCCCATTTACGAGCAGTACTTC. This codes for CASSFRGPIYEQYF.

This clonotype was seen many times. The CDR3 protein is CASSRLGMGYGYTF. As DNA, the CDR3 is TGTGCCAGCAGTCGATTGGGGATGGGCTATGGCTACACCTTC. The chain has TRBV6-1 and TRBJ1-2; D uncertain. The germline V and J ends were trimmed by 5 bases and 4 bases, with 14 bases remaining between them. The CDR3 runs 14 residues. CDR1 is MNHNS and CDR2 is SASEGT in the germline V gene.

V gene TRBV5-1 combines with J gene TRBJ1-1; TRBD1 matches 8 bases. After removal of 4 bases from V and 1 base from J, the junction contained 6 bases not matched to a gene. Per the germline V gene, CDR1 is SGHRS and CDR2 is YFSETQ. The CDR3 extends over 15 amino acids. Here the CDR3 DNA reads TGCGCCAGCAGCAACTTACAGGGGGGGAACACTGAAGCTTTCTTT. Protein product: CASSNLQGGNTEAFF.

This clonotype has just a few counts. The chain carries TRBV5-4 and TRBJ2-7; D call uncertain. Deletions cut 2 bases from V and 4 bases from J, with 13 bases between. Germline-derived CDR1 and CDR2 are SGHNT and YYREEE (reference sequence). The CDR3 is 14 amino acids. The CDR3 DNA reads TGTGCCAGCAGCTTTGAGAACCCAACTTACGAGCAGTACTTC. Residues: CASSFENPTYEQYF. Supplemented by reference TRBV5-4 and TRBJ2-7, the full variable domain reads ETGVTQSPTHLIKTRGQQVTLRCSSQSGHNTVSWYQQALGQGPQFIFQYYREEENGRGNFPPRFSGLQFPNYSSELNVNALELDDSALYLCASSFENPTYEQYFGPGTRLTVT.

V is TRBV6-1 and J is TRBJ1-1; D possibly corresponds to TRBD1 (5 bases). The CDR3 loop spans 13 amino acids. Trimming stripped 6 bases from V and 2 bases from J, with 10 bases between. Germline CDR1 MNHNS, CDR2 SASEGT. In nucleotides, the CDR3 is TGTGCCAGCAGGGAACAGGCAAACACTGAAGCTTTCTTT. As protein: CASREQANTEAFF.